This note documents a single TCR beta chain sequence. Its antigen is not known. This record comes from a study of beta chain features in type 1 diabetes. Overall study results and limits: The study found moderately but significantly shorter TCRB CDR3s in all four CD4+ subsets of Type 1 diabetes patients.

CDR1 SGHAT and CDR2 FQNNGV come from the germline V gene. The CDR3 extends over 15 amino acids. The junction had 8 bases not matched to a gene; V was cut back by 5 bases and J by 2 bases. Every bit of the isolated RNA underwent reverse transcription, so sequencing read expressed TCRB transcripts. Produced via immunoSEQ multiplex PCR; TCRdb's table is partial and in-frame only. The sample consists of approximately 140,000 clones, approximately 10% of them appearing once. This chain joins TRBV11-2 and TRBJ2-5, with 7 bases that match TRBD2. Material for sequencing was central memory CD4+ T cells from blood. This sequence was found in a man aged 25 to 40 with type 1 diabetes. The CDR3 DNA sequence: TGTGCCAGCAGCCGGATGGGACTATCGCAAGAGACCCAGTACTTC. This sequence encodes CASSRMGLSQETQYF.